This is a list of T cell receptor beta chains from one sample in a study of blood T cell repertoires in COVID-19. Repertoires were generated with immunoSEQ multiplex PCR, while TCRdb's copy carries only in-frame clones and drops some. The sample includes some 23,000 clones, roughly 80% of them seen just once. Sequencing was done on a sample of peripheral blood. Source of these receptors: a woman older than 75 with acute or convalescent COVID-19. The CDR3 runs from the conserved cysteine through the conserved F or W. The order of the fields is clone size, D gene, CDR3 length, V gene, J gene, CDR3 protein, CDR3 DNA. D genes are given only for firm matches. Only part of the rows carry a size: once, few, many, or a class if the clone is expanded.

-,-,17,TRBV7-8,TRBJ1-5,CASSLGGDAFNGQPQHF,TGTGCCAGCAGCTTGGGGGGGGACGCTTTCAACGGTCAGCCCCAGCATTTT
-,-,16,TRBV19,TRBJ1-3,CASSMMRRASGNTIYF,TGTGCCAGTAGTATGATGAGGAGGGCCTCTGGAAACACCATATATTTT
few,-,13,TRBV30,TRBJ1-6,CAWSVGGDSPLHF,TGTGCCTGGAGTGTGGGGGGAGATTCACCCCTCCACTTT
-,-,14,TRBV6-1,TRBJ1-6,CASSEMGSNSPLHF,TGTGCCAGCAGTGAAATGGGGAGCAATTCACCCCTCCACTTT
-,TRBD1,13,TRBV5-1,TRBJ1-3,CASSPDRGNTIYF,TGCGCCAGCAGCCCGGACAGGGGAAACACCATATATTTT
-,-,15,TRBV19,TRBJ2-2,CASSPRRAHTGELFF,TGTGCCAGTAGTCCCCGGAGGGCGCACACCGGGGAGCTGTTTTTT
-,TRBD1,15,TRBV7-9,TRBJ2-7,CASSFRTGGSSEQYF,TGTGCCAGCAGCTTTAGAACAGGGGGATCCTCCGAGCAGTACTTC
-,-,18,TRBV19,TRBJ1-5,CASSRDGPTAYSNQPQHF,TGTGCCAGTAGTAGGGATGGGCCGACAGCTTATAGCAATCAGCCCCAGCATTTT
-,-,12,TRBV7-9,TRBJ1-1,CASSLAGGVAFF,TGTGCCAGCAGCTTAGCGGGGGGAGTAGCTTTCTTT
-,TRBD1,14,TRBV18,TRBJ1-1,CASSPTNSGQADPF,TGTGCCAGCTCACCAACAAATTCGGGACAGGCGGATCCCTTT
-,TRBD1,14,TRBV18,TRBJ1-2,CASSPTIQGDGYTF,TGTGCCAGCTCGCCTACTATCCAGGGGGATGGCTACACCTTC
-,-,16,TRBV24-1,TRBJ2-1,CATSDLSGSSYNEQFF,TGTGCCACCAGTGATTTGAGTGGGAGCTCCTACAATGAGCAGTTCTTC
-,-,16,TRBV27,TRBJ2-7,CASSLSSLRVEYEQYF,TGTGCCAGCAGTTTATCCAGCCTTCGGGTTGAATACGAGCAGTACTTC
-,-,12,TRBV12-3/TRBV12-4,TRBJ1-4,CASSLWEEKLFF,TGTGCCAGCAGTTTATGGGAGGAAAAACTGTTTTTT
-,-,13,TRBV2,TRBJ1-1,CASSEQGYTEAFF,TGTGCCAGCAGTGAGCAGGGTTACACTGAAGCTTTCTTT
-,TRBD1,15,TRBV19,TRBJ1-1,CASSTRQGLNTEAFF,TGTGCCAGTAGTACGAGACAGGGTTTGAACACTGAAGCTTTCTTT
-,-,13,TRBV13,TRBJ1-2,CASSFRVREGYTF,TGTGCCAGCAGCTTCAGGGTACGAGAAGGCTACACCTTC
once,TRBD1,15,TRBV3-1/TRBV3-2,TRBJ1-2,CASSHPGTGAYGYTF,TGTGCCAGCAGCCACCCCGGGACAGGGGCCTATGGCTACACCTTC
-,-,15,TRBV7-6,TRBJ1-2,CASSLDRGQNYGYTF,TGTGCCAGCAGCTTAGACCGGGGTCAAAACTATGGCTACACCTTC
-,-,16,TRBV11-3,TRBJ2-6,CASSLDIGAGANVLTF,TGTGCCAGCAGCTTAGATATCGGGGCTGGGGCCAACGTCCTGACTTTC
-,-,14,TRBV6-5,TRBJ2-7,CASSYSGRAYEQYF,TGTGCCAGCAGTTACTCAGGCAGGGCCTACGAGCAGTACTTC
-,TRBD1,13,TRBV6-5,TRBJ2-7,CASSYLDRSEQYF,TGTGCCAGCAGTTACTTGGACAGGAGCGAGCAGTACTTC
-,TRBD1,16,TRBV12-5,TRBJ2-7,CASGLVRGQGDYEQYF,TGTGCTAGTGGTTTGGTAAGGGGGCAGGGGGACTACGAGCAGTACTTC
once,TRBD1,15,TRBV10-3,TRBJ2-3,CAISAGQERTDTQYF,TGTGCCATCAGTGCCGGACAGGAACGCACAGATACGCAGTATTTT
-,TRBD2,17,TRBV12-5,TRBJ2-5,CASGPPGLAGFQETQYF,TGTGCTAGTGGCCCCCCGGGACTAGCGGGGTTCCAAGAGACCCAGTACTTC
once,TRBD1,16,TRBV27,TRBJ1-2,CASSPGGQGTNYGYTF,TGTGCCAGCAGTCCGGGGGGACAGGGCACTAACTATGGCTACACCTTC
-,-,12,TRBV2,TRBJ1-2,CASSPGLYGYTF,TGTGCCAGCTCTCCAGGGCTCTATGGCTACACCTTC
-,TRBD1,16,TRBV7-3,TRBJ2-2,CASSIGPDRATGELFF,TGTGCCAGCAGCATCGGACCGGACAGGGCCACCGGGGAGCTGTTTTTT
-,-,15,TRBV4-2,TRBJ2-1,CASSQARDSSNEQFF,TGTGCCAGCAGCCAAGCCAGAGACTCAAGCAATGAGCAGTTCTTC
-,TRBD1,12,TRBV11-3,TRBJ2-7,CDRTGGYDEQYF,TGCGATAGGACAGGGGGTTACGACGAGCAGTACTTC
once,-,16,TRBV10-3,TRBJ1-6,CAISESRARDNSPLHF,TGTGCCATCAGTGAGTCGAGGGCCCGAGATAATTCACCCCTCCACTTT
-,TRBD1,15,TRBV2,TRBJ2-2,CASKGQGVSTGELFF,TGTGCCAGCAAGGGACAGGGGGTTAGCACCGGGGAGCTGTTTTTT
-,-,14,TRBV7-2,TRBJ1-6,CASSLEGRGSPLHF,TGTGCCAGCAGCTTAGAGGGGAGGGGATCACCCCTCCACTTT
-,TRBD1,15,TRBV5-1,TRBJ2-2,CASSSTGGNTGELFF,TGCGCCAGCAGCTCGACAGGGGGGAACACCGGGGAGCTGTTTTTT
-,-,16,TRBV19,TRBJ1-1,CASSIQRGGVNTEAFF,TGTGCCAGTAGTATTCAGAGGGGAGGGGTGAACACTGAAGCTTTCTTT
-,TRBD2,16,TRBV5-4,TRBJ2-1,CASSRGTSGSYNEQFF,TGTGCCAGCAGCCGGGGGACTAGCGGGAGTTACAATGAGCAGTTCTTC
-,-,15,TRBV7-2,TRBJ1-6,CASSLGSGNNSPLHF,TGTGCCAGCAGCTTAGGCTCAGGGAATAATTCACCCCTCCACTTT
-,-,12,TRBV2,TRBJ2-7,CASSRTGYEQYF,TGTGCCAGCAGTCGAACAGGGTACGAGCAGTACTTC
-,TRBD1,16,TRBV9,TRBJ1-1,CASSPEDWRGRAEAFF,TGTGCCAGCAGCCCGGAAGATTGGAGGGGGCGAGCGGAAGCTTTCTTT
once,TRBD1,13,TRBV6-5,TRBJ1-1,CASSGTVNTEAFF,TGTGCCAGCAGCGGGACAGTGAACACTGAAGCTTTCTTT
-,TRBD1,15,TRBV28,TRBJ1-4,CASSVDRVGDEKLFF,TGTGCCAGCAGCGTCGACAGGGTTGGGGATGAAAAACTGTTTTTT
-,TRBD1,14,TRBV7-2,TRBJ1-6,CASSVGTGNSPLHF,TGTGCCAGCAGCGTGGGGACAGGCAATTCACCCCTCCACTTT
-,TRBD1,15,TRBV7-2,TRBJ1-1,CASSLTGQGATEAFF,TGTGCCAGCAGCCTAACCGGACAGGGGGCTACTGAAGCTTTCTTT
-,TRBD1,15,TRBV19,TRBJ1-1,CASRAQGAMNTEAFF,TGTGCCAGTAGGGCACAGGGGGCAATGAACACTGAAGCTTTCTTT
-,TRBD2,16,TRBV5-6,TRBJ2-2,CASSFIAGGNTGELFF,TGTGCCAGCAGCTTCATAGCGGGGGGGAACACCGGGGAGCTGTTTTTT
-,TRBD1,17,TRBV2,TRBJ1-1,CASSEAGTGRWDTEAFF,TGTGCCAGCAGTGAAGCTGGGACAGGCCGCTGGGACACTGAAGCTTTCTTT
-,-,12,TRBV5-6,TRBJ1-2,CASSLGAKGYTF,TGTGCCAGCAGTCTGGGCGCGAAGGGCTACACCTTC
once,TRBD1,13,TRBV29-1,TRBJ1-5,CSVGQGGNQPQHF,TGCAGCGTTGGACAGGGGGGCAATCAGCCCCAGCATTTT
-,-,11,TRBV20-1,TRBJ1-1,CSAPQRELAFF,TGCAGTGCGCCTCAACGGGAGTTAGCTTTCTTT
few,-,18,TRBV4-1,TRBJ1-1,CASSQAPFRGPMNTEAFF,TGCGCCAGCAGCCAAGCCCCGTTTAGGGGCCCCATGAACACTGAAGCTTTCTTT
-,-,13,TRBV11-3,TRBJ1-3,CASSEVSGNTIYF,TGTGCCAGCAGCGAGGTTTCAGGAAACACCATATATTTT